The 16 T cell receptor beta chains listed next were all sequenced from one sample in a study of T cells in Graves' hyperthyroidism and ophthalmopathy. The TCR beta CDR3 regions underwent amplification using RNA transcripts as the source. HTBI primers were the set used in a first-round RT-PCR of the TCR CDR3. TCRdb reprocessed the multiplex PCR reads with MiXCR, giving one entry per CDR3 protein. The sample gives nearly 600,000 distinct CDR3 sequences, 12% to 15% of which show up once; roughly 7.7% is in the top ten. The sequenced material came from blood. The receptor source for this set is a woman younger than 35 with Graves' ophthalmopathy.

The table lists this clonotype with many counts. V and J are TRBV7-8 and TRBJ1-1, with D unclear. The germline gives CDR1 SGHVS, CDR2 FQNEAQ. The CDR3 is 14 amino acids. The V and J ends lost 4 bases and 1 base respectively, with 10 bases between them. The CDR3 region is CASSYDKSNTEAFF. The CDR3 DNA reads as TGTGCCAGCAGCTATGATAAGTCGAACACTGAAGCTTTCTTT.

The table lists this clonotype with many counts. V usage is TRBV3-1 and J usage is TRBJ2-7; TRBD1 agrees at 7 bases. The CDR3 consists of 13 residues. CDR1 and CDR2 (germline): LGHDT, YNNKEL (reference sequence). Losses at the gene ends were 6 bases for V and 0 bases for J; bases not matched to a gene: 2. The CDR3 spells CASRGDSSYEQYF. CDR3 nucleotide sequence: TGTGCCAGCAGGGGGGACAGCTCCTACGAGCAGTACTTC.

This clonotype was counted at least ten times. The chain combines TRBV12-3 or TRBV12-4 with TRBJ2-1; 11 nucleotides align to TRBD2. The CDR3 is made up of 18 amino acids. V lost 1 base and J lost 3; bases outside the gene matches: 8. The DNA of the CDR3 is TGTGCCAGCAGTTTAGGCCCCCGACTAGCGGGATACTACAATGAGCAGTTCTTC. Its protein is CASSLGPRLAGYYNEQFF.

In this sample, this clonotype turned up many times. This chain connects TRBV3-1 to TRBJ2-2; weak D call: TRBD2 (5 bases). Germline CDR1 reads LGHDT; CDR2 reads YNNKEL (reference sequence). Trimming left V 1 base short and J 3 bases short, with 9 bases between. This CDR3 is built from 15 residues. The CDR3, as DNA: TGTGCCAGCAGCCAAGGAAGCGGCCACACCGGGGAGCTGTTTTTT. Translation gives CASSQGSGHTGELFF. Together with reference TRBV3-1 and TRBJ2-2, the CDR3 gives the full variable domain: DTAVSQTPKYLVTQMGNDKSIKCEQNLGHDTMYWYKQDSKKFLKIMFSYNNKELIINETVPNRFSPKSPDKAHLNLHINSLELGDSAVYFCASSQGSGHTGELFFGEGSRLTVL.

This clonotype appeared once. The chain recombines TRBV12-3 or TRBV12-4 with TRBJ1-6; TRBD1 matches 7 bases. CDR3 length equals 15 residues. V shed 3 bases and J 8 bases; nucleotides not matched to a gene: 7. The CDR3 coding sequence is TGTGCCAGCAGTTTCTACAGGGGAGGGGATTCACCCCTCCACTTT. Translation gives CASSFYRGGDSPLHF.

This clonotype was seen a handful of times. The chain couples TRBV20-1 to TRBJ1-2; tentative D call: TRBD1 (5 bases). This CDR3 has 16 residues. Germline CDR1 is DFQATT and CDR2 is SNEGSKA (reference sequence). Trimming removed 0 bases from V and 0 bases from J, with 14 bases in between. In DNA, the CDR3 is TGCAGTGCTAGAGAAACCGGGACCGCTGCTAACTATGGCTACACCTTC. This translates into CSARETGTAANYGYTF.

This clonotype was seen many times. The chain joins TRBV6-2 or TRBV6-3 to TRBJ1-1, with TRBD1 identical over 8 bases. The CDR3 is made up of 14 amino acids. Germline lookup yields CDR1 MNHEY and CDR2 SVGEGT. Germline trimming cut 4 bases from V and 4 bases from J; bases unmatched to any gene: 5. For the CDR3, the DNA is TGTGCCAGCAGTTGGGACAGGATGGGCACTGAAGCTTTCTTT. Its protein is CASSWDRMGTEAFF.

This clonotype was seen only a few times. The chain combines TRBV28 with TRBJ2-1, with 12 bases that match TRBD2. Germline values: CDR1 MDHEN, CDR2 SYDVKM. With 1 base clipped from V and 2 bases from J, the junction kept 3 bases outside the gene matches. This CDR3 comprises 17 residues. In DNA, the CDR3 is TGTGCCAGCAGTTTATCAGGACTAGCGGGAACCTACAATGAGCAGTTCTTC. Translated, it gives CASSLSGLAGTYNEQFF.

This clonotype was seen ten or more times. The J gene is TRBJ1-1, the V gene TRBV3-1, with a tentative D call TRBD1 (5 bases). The CDR3 sequence is 14 residues long. The V and J ends lost 4 bases and 4 bases respectively, with 13 bases between them. CDR1 is LGHDT and CDR2 is YNNKEL in the germline V gene (reference sequence). CDR3 sequence reads: CASSLGPGTTEAFF. The CDR3 DNA reads TGTGCCAGCAGCCTCGGACCAGGGACCACTGAAGCTTTCTTT.

The V call is TRBV4-3, the J call TRBJ1-3; 8 nucleotides line up with TRBD1. Germline V gene data show CDR1 as LGHNA and CDR2 as YSLEER. V trimming: 1 base; J trimming: 2 bases; junction bases outside the gene matches: 1. The CDR3 spans 15 residues. DNA of the CDR3: TGCGCCAGCAGCCAAGCACAGGGGGCTGGAAACACCATATATTTT. This translates into CASSQAQGAGNTIYF.

This clonotype was picked up many times. The J gene is TRBJ1-1, the V gene TRBV3-1, with no clear D. Germline CDR1 reads LGHDT; CDR2 reads YNNKEL (reference sequence). V lost 2 bases and J 0 bases, leaving 10 bases between the germline ends. The CDR3 sequence is 15 residues long. The CDR3 DNA sequence: TGTGCCAGCAGCCAAAGATGGCGAGTGAACACTGAAGCTTTCTTT. It specifies CASSQRWRVNTEAFF.

The chain has TRBV20-1 and TRBJ1-3; 7 bases agree with TRBD1. CDR3 size: 18 residues. Trimming cost V 0 bases and J 3 bases; bases outside gene matches: 14. Germline V CDR1 and CDR2: DFQATT, SNEGSKA (reference sequence). For the CDR3, the DNA is TGCAGTGCTAGAGATCCAGTCTCCAGGGGGAGTGGTGGAAACACCATATATTTT. Its protein is CSARDPVSRGSGGNTIYF.

Many counts were recorded for this clonotype. The genes are TRBV7-3 and TRBJ2-3, with a tentative D call TRBD2 (5 bases). Germline V CDR1 and CDR2: SGHTA, FQGTGA. V lost 3 bases and J lost 1, with 14 bases in between. The CDR3 consists of 16 residues. CDR3: CASSLEEAVGTDTQYF. The CDR3 coding sequence is TGTGCCAGCAGCTTGGAGGAGGCAGTAGGCACAGATACGCAGTATTTT.

J is TRBJ2-1 and V is TRBV6-6; TRBD1 matches 7 bases. The junction had 5 bases not matched to a gene; V was cut back by 2 bases and J by 7 bases. Germline V CDR1 and CDR2: MNHNY, SVGAGI (reference sequence). This CDR3 is built from 14 residues. The CDR3: CASSYADRVNEQFF. The CDR3 DNA reads as TGTGCCAGCAGTTACGCCGACAGGGTGAATGAGCAGTTCTTC.

This chain joins TRBV4-1 and TRBJ2-2; 9 bases line up with TRBD1. This CDR3 is built from 18 residues. V trimming: 1 base; J trimming: 5 bases; junction bases outside the gene matches: 11. Germline lookup yields CDR1 MGHRA and CDR2 YSYEKL. Here the CDR3 reads CASSQGSTGGGRTGELFF. DNA for the CDR3: TGCGCCAGCAGCCAAGGTTCGACAGGGGGAGGACGAACCGGGGAGCTGTTTTTT.

About this clonotype: A much larger clonotype is one base distant, so this may be a read error. The chain has TRBV12-3 or TRBV12-4 and TRBJ2-1; TRBD1 agrees at 10 bases. V trimming: 6 bases; J trimming: 12 bases; junction bases outside the gene matches: 8. The length of the CDR3 is 13 residues. The CDR3 loop is CASRGTGEGGQFF. CDR3 in DNA: TGTGCCAGCAGGGGGACAGGGGAGGGTGGGCAGTTCTTC.